This T cell receptor beta chain was sequenced for a study of T cell repertoires in cytomegalovirus infection (dated by TCRdb to about 2019). Looking at the study overall: Donor HLA type was relevant to the analysis, as public TCR beta signatures indicated carriage of CMV infection together with the matching HLA type.

Sequenced on an Illumina HiSeq 1500. The public reads were run again by TCRdb, first through fastp at Q25 and then through MiXCR, and only productive beta chains were kept. A single entry per CDR3 protein holds the most common genes and DNA from its merged rows. A total of hundreds of thousands of distinct CDR3 sequences appear in this sample, 20% to 25% of them only once. Clones ranked in the top ten supply around 8% of the sample. Results and caveats for the whole study, not just this receptor: In the ex vivo response, HLA-C-restricted CMV-specific TCR beta clonotypes were dominant, and in two of eight donors the single most frequent clonotype came from this HLA-C-restricted group. Carriers of CMV infection plus the relevant HLA type were discriminated by the cumulative frequency of public TCR beta family members in the study cohort and in an independent approximately 400-donor cohort.

This clonotype was seen at least ten times. Its recognized antigen is unknown. Qualities for individual bases were not recorded, and no much larger clone is one base off. CDR1 is given as SGHVS and CDR2 as FNYEAQ, both from the germline V gene. Inclusive of the bounding cysteine and phenylalanine, the CDR3 is 15 residues long. Only the CDR3 DNA stays, 45 bases, in frame from base 1. V is shortened by 2 bases, J by 4 bases, and the region joining them spans 12 bases. The sequenced sample consisted of CD8+ T cells from PBMCs. The chain is assembled from TRBV7-6 and TRBJ2-1; the D gene cannot be named for sure. The origin of this receptor is a human donor in good health (CMV status not recorded). Some clones in this sample may be carry-over from other donors' samples. The CDR3 loop reads CASSLKAISYNEQFF. The base sequence is TGTGCCAGCAGCTTAAAAGCGATTTCTTACAATGAGCAGTTCTTC.